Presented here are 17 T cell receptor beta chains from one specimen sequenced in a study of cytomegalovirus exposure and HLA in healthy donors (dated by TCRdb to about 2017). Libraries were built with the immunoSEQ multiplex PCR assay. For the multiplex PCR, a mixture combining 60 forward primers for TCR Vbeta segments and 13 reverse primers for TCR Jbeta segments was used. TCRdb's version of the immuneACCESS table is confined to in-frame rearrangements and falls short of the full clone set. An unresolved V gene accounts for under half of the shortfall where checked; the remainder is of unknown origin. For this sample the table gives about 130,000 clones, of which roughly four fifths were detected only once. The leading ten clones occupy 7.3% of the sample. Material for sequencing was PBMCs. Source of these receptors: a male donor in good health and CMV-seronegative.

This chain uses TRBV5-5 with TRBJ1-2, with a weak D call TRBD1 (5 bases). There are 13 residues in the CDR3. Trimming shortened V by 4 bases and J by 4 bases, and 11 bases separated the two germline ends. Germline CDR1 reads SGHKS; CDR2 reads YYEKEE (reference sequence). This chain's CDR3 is CASSTTGSYGYTF. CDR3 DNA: TGTGCCAGCAGCACCACAGGTTCCTATGGCTACACCTTC. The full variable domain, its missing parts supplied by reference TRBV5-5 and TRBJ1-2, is DAGVTQSPTHLIKTRGQQVTLRCSPISGHKSVSWYQQVLGQGPQFIFQYYEKEERGRGNFPDRFSARQFPNYSSELNVNALLLGDSALYLCASSTTGSYGYTFGSGTRLTVV.

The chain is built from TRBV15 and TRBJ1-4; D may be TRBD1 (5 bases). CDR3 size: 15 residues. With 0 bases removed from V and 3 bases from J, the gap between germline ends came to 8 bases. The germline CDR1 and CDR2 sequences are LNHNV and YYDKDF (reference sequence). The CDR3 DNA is TGTGCCACCAGCAGAGAGCCGGGGGCTAATGAAAAACTGTTTTTT. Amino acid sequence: CATSREPGANEKLFF.

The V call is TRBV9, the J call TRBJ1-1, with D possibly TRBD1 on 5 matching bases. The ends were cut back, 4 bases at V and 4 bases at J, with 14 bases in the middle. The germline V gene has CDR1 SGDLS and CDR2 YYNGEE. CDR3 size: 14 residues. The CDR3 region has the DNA TGTGCCAGCAGCAAACAGGTCGGGGGCACTGAAGCTTTCTTT. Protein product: CASSKQVGGTEAFF.

The CDR3 sequence: CASRRTAANYGYTF. The CDR3 DNA reads TGTGCCAGCAGGCGGACAGCGGCTAACTATGGCTACACCTTC. The chain recombines TRBV6-1 with TRBJ1-2, with D maybe TRBD1 (6 bases). Germline V lookup: CDR1 MNHNS, CDR2 SASEGT. The CDR3 spans 14 residues. Deletions cut 6 bases from V and 0 bases from J, with 11 bases between.

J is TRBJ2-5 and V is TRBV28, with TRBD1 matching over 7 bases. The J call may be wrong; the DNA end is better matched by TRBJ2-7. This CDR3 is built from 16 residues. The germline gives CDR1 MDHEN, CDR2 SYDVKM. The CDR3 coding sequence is TGTGCCAGCAGTCCTTTTACAGGGGATCCCTTCTACGAGCAGTACTTC. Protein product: CASSPFTGDPFYEQYF.

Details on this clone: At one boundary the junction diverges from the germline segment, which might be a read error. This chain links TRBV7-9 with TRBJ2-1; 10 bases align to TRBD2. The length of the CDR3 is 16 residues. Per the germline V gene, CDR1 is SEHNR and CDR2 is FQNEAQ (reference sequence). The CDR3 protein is CSSSLAGLAGAHEQFF. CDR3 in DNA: TGTTCCAGCAGCTTAGCAGGGCTAGCGGGAGCCCATGAGCAGTTCTTC.

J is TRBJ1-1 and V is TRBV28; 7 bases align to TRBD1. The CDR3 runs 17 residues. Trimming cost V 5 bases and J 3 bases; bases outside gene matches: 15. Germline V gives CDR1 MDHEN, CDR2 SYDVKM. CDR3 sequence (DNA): TGTGCCAGCAGTGCGCCGGGACAGCAACGTGAGGACACTGAAGCTTTCTTT. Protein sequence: CASSAPGQQREDTEAFF.

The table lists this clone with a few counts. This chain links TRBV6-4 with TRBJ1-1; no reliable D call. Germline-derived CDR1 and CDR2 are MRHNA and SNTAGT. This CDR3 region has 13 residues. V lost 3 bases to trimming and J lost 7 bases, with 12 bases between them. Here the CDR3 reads CASSESLQFEAFF. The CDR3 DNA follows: TGTGCCAGCAGTGAATCCCTCCAGTTTGAAGCTTTCTTT.

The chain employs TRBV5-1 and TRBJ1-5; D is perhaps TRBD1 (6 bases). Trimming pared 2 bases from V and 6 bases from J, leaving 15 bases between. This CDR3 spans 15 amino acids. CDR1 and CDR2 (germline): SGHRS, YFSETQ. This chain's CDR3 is CASSLGTGPRQPQHF. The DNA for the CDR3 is TGCGCCAGCAGCTTAGGAACAGGGCCCCGTCAGCCCCAGCATTTT.

CDR3 amino acids: CASRLRVPLGASYEQYF. CDR3 DNA: TGTGCCAGCAGGCTACGCGTACCGTTGGGGGCCTCCTACGAGCAGTACTTC. The chain uses TRBV28 and TRBJ2-7, with D possibly TRBD1 on 6 matching bases. V was pared by 6 bases and J by 0 bases, with 21 bases between. The CDR3 length is 17 residues. Looked up from germline, CDR1 is MDHEN and CDR2 is SYDVKM.

CDR3 in amino acids: CASSPRQDEKLFF. In DNA form, the CDR3 reads TGTGCCAGCTCACCACGGCAGGATGAAAAACTGTTTTTT. This rearrangement joins TRBV18 to TRBJ1-4; D gene uncertain. The CDR3 is made up of 13 amino acids. V was cut by 1 base and J by 6 bases, with 6 bases left in between. Germline V CDR1 and CDR2: KGHSH, LQKENI.

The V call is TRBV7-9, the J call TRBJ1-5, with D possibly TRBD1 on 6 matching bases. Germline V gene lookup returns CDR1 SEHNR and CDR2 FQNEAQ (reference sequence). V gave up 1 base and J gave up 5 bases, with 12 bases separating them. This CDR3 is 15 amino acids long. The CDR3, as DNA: TGTGCCAGCAGCTTAGGACAGGAGGCCCATCAGCCCCAGCATTTT. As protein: CASSLGQEAHQPQHF.

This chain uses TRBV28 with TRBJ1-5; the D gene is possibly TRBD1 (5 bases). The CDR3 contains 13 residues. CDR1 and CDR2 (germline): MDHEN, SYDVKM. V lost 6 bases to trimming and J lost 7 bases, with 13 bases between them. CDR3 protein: CASSDRGKQPQHF. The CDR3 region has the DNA TGTGCCAGCAGCGACAGAGGAAAACAGCCCCAGCATTTT.

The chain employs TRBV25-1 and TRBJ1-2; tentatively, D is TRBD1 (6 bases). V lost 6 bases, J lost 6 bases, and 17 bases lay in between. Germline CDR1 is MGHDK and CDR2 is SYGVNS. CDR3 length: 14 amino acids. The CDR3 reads CASRGGPARNGYTF. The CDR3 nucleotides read TGTGCCAGCAGGGGGGGGCCCGCCCGGAATGGCTACACCTTC.

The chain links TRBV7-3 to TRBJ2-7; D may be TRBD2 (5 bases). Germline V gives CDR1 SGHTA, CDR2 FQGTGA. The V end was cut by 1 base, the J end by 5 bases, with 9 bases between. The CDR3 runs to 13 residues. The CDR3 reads CASSLIPRDEQYF. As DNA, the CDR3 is TGTGCCAGCAGCTTAATTCCGAGGGACGAGCAGTACTTC.

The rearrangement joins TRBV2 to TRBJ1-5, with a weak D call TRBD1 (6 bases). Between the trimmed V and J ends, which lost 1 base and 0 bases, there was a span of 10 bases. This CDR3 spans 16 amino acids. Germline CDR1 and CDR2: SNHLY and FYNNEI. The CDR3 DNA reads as TGTGCCAGCAGTGAAGGGACAGAATATAGCAATCAGCCCCAGCATTTT. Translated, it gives CASSEGTEYSNQPQHF.

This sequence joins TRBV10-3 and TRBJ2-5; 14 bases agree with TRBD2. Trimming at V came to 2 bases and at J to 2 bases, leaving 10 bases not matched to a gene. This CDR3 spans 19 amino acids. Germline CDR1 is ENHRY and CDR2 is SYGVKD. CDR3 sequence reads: CAISETPGLAGDLQETQYF. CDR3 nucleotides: TGTGCCATCAGTGAGACTCCGGGACTAGCGGGGGATCTTCAAGAGACCCAGTACTTC.